The present TCR beta chain was sequenced within a study of CD8+ T cells in alopecia areata. The study's findings and limits: TCR sharing across patients was less clear than in mice, possibly HLA-related.

This clone was detected only a few times. Antigen unknown. From germline, CDR1 is SGDLS and CDR2 YYNGEE. The CDR3 extends over 15 amino acids. The trim removed 0 bases at V and 0 bases at J, leaving 1 base unmatched. RNA extraction and reverse transcription yielded cDNA as sequencing template. Only in-frame clones appear in the TCRdb table, and some are missing; sequencing was by immunoSEQ multiplex PCR. The data contain roughly 35,000 clones, approximately 58% of them singletons. Sequencing was carried out using NKG2D-high CD8+ T cells sorted from blood. The V gene is TRBV9, the J gene TRBJ2-7; 9 positions agree with TRBD2. The clonotype originates from a human donor with alopecia areata. The DNA for the CDR3 is TGTGCCAGCAGCGTAGGTAGCGGGAGCTCCTACGAGCAGTACTTC. This codes for CASSVGSGSSYEQYF.